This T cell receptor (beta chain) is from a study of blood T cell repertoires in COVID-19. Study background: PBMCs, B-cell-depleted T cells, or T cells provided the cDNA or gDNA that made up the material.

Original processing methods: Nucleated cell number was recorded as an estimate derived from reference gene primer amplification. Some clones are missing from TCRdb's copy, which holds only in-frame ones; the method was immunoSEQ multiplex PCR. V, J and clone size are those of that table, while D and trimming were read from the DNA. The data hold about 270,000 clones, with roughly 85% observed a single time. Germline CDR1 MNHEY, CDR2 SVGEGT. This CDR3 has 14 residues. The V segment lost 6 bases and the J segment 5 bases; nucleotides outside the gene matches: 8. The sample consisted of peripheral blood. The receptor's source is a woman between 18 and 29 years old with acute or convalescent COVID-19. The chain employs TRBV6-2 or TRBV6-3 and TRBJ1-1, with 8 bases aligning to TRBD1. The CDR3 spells CASSAGGAGTEAFF. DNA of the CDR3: TGTGCCAGCAGCGCAGGGGGCGCGGGTACTGAAGCTTTCTTT.